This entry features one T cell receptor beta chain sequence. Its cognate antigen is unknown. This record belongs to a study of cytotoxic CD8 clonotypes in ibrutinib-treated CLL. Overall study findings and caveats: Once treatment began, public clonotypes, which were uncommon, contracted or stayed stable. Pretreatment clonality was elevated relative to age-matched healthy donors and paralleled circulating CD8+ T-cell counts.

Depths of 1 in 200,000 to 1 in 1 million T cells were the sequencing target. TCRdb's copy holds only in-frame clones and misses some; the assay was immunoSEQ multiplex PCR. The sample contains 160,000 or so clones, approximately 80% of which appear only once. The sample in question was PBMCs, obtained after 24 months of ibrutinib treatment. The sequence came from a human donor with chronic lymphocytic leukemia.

In nucleotides, the CDR3 is TGCGCCAGCAGCCCCCCCCGGGAGGGCACTGAAGCTTTCTTT. Encoded protein: CASSPPREGTEAFF. The chain recombines TRBV5-1 with TRBJ1-1, with D unclear. Germline V gene data show CDR1 as SGHRS and CDR2 as YFSETQ. This CDR3 has 14 residues. The V end was cut by 4 bases, the J end by 4 bases, with 14 bases between.